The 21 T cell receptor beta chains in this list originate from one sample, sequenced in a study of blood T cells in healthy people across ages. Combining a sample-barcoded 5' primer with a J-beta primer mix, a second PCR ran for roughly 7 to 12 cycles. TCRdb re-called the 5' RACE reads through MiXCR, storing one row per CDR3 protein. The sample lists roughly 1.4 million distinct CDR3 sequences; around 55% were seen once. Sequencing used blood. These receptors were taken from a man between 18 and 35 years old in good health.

CDR3 DNA: TGTGCCAGCAGCTCACCCGAAATGGCAGGACAGGATGTACACGGCTACACCTTC. Translating gives CASSSPEMAGQDVHGYTF. The chain links TRBV7-2 to TRBJ1-2, with TRBD1 matching 7 bases. Trimming removed 4 bases from V and 8 bases from J; junction bases left unmatched: 22. The CDR3 length is 18 residues. The germline V gene encodes CDR1 SGHTA and CDR2 FQGNSA.

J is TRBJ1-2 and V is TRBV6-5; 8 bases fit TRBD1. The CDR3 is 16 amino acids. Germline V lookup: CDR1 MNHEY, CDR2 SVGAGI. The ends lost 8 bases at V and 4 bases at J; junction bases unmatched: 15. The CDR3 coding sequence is TGTGCCAGCCTCCCCCGTCCGGGACAGGTTATCTATGGCTACACCTTC. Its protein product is CASLPRPGQVIYGYTF.

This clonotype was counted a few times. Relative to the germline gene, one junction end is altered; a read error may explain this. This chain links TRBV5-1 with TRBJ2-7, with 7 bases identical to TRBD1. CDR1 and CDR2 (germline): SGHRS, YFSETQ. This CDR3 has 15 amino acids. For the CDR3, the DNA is TGCGCCAGTAGCTCGCCGGGACAGCTCTCCTACGAGCAGTACTTC. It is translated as CASSSPGQLSYEQYF.

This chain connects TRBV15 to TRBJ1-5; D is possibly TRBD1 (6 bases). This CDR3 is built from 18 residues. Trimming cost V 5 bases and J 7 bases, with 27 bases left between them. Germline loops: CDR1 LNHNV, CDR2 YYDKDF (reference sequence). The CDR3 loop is CATSGGAIITAKGQPQHF. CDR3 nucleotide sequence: TGTGCCACCAGCGGGGGGGCTATAATCACAGCTAAGGGCCAGCCCCAGCATTTT.

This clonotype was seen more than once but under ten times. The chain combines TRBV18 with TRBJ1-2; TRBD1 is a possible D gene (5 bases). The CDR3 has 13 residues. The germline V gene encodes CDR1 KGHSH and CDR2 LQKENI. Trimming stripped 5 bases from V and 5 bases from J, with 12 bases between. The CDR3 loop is CASSSAGWYGYTF. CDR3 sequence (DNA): TGTGCCAGCTCATCGGCAGGGTGGTATGGCTACACCTTC.

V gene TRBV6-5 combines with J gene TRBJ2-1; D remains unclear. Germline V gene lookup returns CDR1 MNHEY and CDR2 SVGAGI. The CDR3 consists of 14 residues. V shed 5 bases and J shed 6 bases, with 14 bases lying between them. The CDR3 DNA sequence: TGTGCCAGCAGTCATTTCTCGATCAGCAATGAGCAGTTCTTC. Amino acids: CASSHFSISNEQFF.

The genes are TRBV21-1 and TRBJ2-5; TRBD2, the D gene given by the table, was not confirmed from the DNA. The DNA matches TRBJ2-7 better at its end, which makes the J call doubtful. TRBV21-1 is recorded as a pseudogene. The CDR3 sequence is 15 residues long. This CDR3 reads CASSKGTGREYEQYF. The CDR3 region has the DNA TGTGCCAGCAGCAAAGGGACCGGCAGGGAATACGAGCAGTACTTC.

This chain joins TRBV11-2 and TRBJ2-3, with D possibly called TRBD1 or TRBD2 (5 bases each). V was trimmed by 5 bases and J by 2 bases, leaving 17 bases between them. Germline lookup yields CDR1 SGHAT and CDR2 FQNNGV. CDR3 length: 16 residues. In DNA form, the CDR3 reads TGTGCCAGCAGCATGGGTTGGGACGGGAACACAGATACGCAGTATTTT. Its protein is CASSMGWDGNTDTQYF.

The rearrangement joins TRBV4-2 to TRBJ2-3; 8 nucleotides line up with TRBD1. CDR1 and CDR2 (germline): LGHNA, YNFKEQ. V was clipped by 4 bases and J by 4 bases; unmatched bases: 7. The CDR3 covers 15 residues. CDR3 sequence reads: CASSLIGQGADTQYF. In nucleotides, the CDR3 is TGTGCCAGCAGCCTAATCGGACAGGGTGCAGATACGCAGTATTTT.

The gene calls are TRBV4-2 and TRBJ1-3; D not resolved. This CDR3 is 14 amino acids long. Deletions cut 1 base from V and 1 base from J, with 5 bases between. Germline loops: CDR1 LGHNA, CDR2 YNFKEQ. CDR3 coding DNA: TGTGCCAGCAGCCAAGTCATTTCTGGAAACACCATATATTTT. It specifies CASSQVISGNTIYF.

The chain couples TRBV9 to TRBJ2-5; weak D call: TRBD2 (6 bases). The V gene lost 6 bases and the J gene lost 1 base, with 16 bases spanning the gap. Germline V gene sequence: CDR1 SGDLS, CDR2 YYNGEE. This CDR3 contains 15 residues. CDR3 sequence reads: CASTPSGLPQETQYF. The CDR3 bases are TGTGCCAGCACCCCCAGCGGGCTACCCCAAGAGACCCAGTACTTC.

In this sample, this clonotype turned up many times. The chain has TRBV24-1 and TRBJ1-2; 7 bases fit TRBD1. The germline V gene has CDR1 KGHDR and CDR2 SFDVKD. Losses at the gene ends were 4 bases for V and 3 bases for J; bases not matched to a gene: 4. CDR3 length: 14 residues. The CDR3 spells CATSETGVDYGYTF. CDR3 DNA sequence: TGTGCCACCAGTGAAACAGGGGTTGACTATGGCTACACCTTC.

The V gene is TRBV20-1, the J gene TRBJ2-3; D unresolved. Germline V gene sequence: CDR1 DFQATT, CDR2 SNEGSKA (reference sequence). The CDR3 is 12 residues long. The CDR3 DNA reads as TGCAGCCCGTGGCCTGGGGCAGATACGCAGTATTTT. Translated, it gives CSPWPGADTQYF.

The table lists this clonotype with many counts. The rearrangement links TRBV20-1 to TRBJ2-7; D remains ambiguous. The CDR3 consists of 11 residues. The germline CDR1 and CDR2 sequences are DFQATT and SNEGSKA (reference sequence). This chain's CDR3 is CSARGTYEQYF. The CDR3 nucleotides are TGCAGCGCTCGAGGTACCTACGAGCAGTACTTC.

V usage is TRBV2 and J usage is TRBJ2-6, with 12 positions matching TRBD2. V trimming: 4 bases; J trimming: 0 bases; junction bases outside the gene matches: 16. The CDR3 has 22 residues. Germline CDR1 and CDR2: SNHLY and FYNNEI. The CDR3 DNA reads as TGTGCCAGCAGTGCACCGGGACTAGCGGGTGCAGGTTCCACCTCTGGGGCCAACGTCCTGACTTTC. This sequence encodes CASSAPGLAGAGSTSGANVLTF.

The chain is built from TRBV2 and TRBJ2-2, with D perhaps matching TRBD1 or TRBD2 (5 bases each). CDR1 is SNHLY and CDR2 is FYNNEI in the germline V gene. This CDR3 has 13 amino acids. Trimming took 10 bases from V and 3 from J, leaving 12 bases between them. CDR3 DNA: TGTGCCACCTTGGGGGAGTACACCGGGGAGCTGTTTTTT. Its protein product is CATLGEYTGELFF.

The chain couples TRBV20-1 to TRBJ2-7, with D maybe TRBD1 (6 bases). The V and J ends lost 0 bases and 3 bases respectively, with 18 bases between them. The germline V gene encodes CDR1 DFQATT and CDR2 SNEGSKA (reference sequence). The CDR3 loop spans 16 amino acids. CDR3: CSARDWEQGIGYEQYF. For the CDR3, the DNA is TGCAGTGCTAGAGATTGGGAACAGGGAATTGGCTACGAGCAGTACTTC.

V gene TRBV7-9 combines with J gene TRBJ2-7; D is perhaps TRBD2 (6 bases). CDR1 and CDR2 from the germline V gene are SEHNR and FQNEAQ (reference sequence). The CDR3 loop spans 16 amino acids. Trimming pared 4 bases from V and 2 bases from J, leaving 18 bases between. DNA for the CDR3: TGTGCCAGCAGCTCCACCAACTCGTGGGGGGCCTACGAGCAGTACTTC. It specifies CASSSTNSWGAYEQYF.

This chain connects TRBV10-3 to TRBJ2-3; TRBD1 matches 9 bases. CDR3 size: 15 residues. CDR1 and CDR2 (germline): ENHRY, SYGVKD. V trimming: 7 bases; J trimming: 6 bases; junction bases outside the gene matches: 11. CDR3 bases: TGTGCCATCATGAGGGGCCGGGACAGGGCCGATACGCAGTATTTT. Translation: CAIMRGRDRADTQYF.

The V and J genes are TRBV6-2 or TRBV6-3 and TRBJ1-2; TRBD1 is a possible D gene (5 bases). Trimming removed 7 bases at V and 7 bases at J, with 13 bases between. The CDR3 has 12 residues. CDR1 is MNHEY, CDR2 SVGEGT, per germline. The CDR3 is CASTVGLGGYTF. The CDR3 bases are TGTGCCAGCACCGTGGGACTTGGTGGCTACACCTTC.

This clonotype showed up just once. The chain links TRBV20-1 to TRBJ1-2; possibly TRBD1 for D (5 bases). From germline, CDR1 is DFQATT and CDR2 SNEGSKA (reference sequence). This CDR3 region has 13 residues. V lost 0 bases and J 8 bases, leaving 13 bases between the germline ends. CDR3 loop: CSARDGAVGGYTF. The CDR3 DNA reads TGCAGTGCTAGAGATGGGGCGGTCGGAGGCTACACCTTC.